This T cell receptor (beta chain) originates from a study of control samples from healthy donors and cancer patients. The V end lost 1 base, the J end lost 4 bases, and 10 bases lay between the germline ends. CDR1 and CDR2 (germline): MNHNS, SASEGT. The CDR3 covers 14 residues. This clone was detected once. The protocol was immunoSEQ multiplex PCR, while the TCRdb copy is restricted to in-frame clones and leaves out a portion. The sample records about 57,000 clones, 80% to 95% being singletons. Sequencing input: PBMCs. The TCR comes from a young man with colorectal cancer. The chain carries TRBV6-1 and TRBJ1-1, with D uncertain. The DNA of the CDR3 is TGTGCCAGCAGTGAAGGTTTGGCCAGCACTGAAGCTTTCTTT. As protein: CASSEGLASTEAFF.